The rows below give T cell receptor beta chains drawn from one sample of a study of technical replicates of blood from a handful of donors. Measured with immunoSEQ multiplex PCR; TCRdb has only the in-frame clones, and not every one. The sample shows under 90,000 clones, around 94% of them seen only once. The sample taken for sequencing was T cells isolated from PBMCs. These TCRs come from a human donor in good health. Both conserved end residues are part of each CDR3. A D gene is named only where the DNA matches it firmly. Not all rows give a size; the values are once, few, many and, for expanded clones, a class.

CASSKPGQGAEDEETQYF | TGTGCCAGCAGTAAGCCGGGACAGGGTGCCGAGGATGAAGAGACCCAGTACTTC | TRBJ2-5 | TRBV28 | NA | TRBD1
CASSQTGGGEQYF | TGCGCCAGCAGCCAAACGGGGGGTGGCGAGCAGTACTTC | TRBJ2-7 | TRBV4-1 | NA | TRBD2
CSVEVRGHNYGYTF | TGCAGCGTTGAAGTGAGGGGGCACAACTATGGCTACACCTTC | TRBJ1-2 | TRBV29-1 | NA | TRBD1
CASSQVVGVTSGANVLTF | TGTGCCAGCAGCCAAGTTGTCGGGGTGACCTCTGGGGCCAACGTCCTGACTTTC | TRBJ2-6 | TRBV4-2 | NA | NA
CASSRRSGRSSYEQYF | TGTGCCAGCAGCCGCCGTAGCGGGAGGTCTTCCTACGAGCAGTACTTC | TRBJ2-7 | TRBV7-9 | once | TRBD2
CASSESGGKLFF | TGTGCCAGCAGTGAGTCCGGGGGAAAACTGTTTTTT | TRBJ1-4 | TRBV2 | few | NA
CAWSLTGARLLYGYTF | TGTGCCTGGAGTTTAACAGGGGCCCGTCTTCTTTATGGCTACACCTTC | TRBJ1-2 | TRBV30 | NA | TRBD1
CASSPPGQAYTGELFF | TGTGCCAGCTCACCTCCAGGACAGGCATACACCGGGGAGCTGTTTTTT | TRBJ2-2 | TRBV18 | NA | TRBD1
CASSTTTYEQYF | TGTGCCAGCAGCACAACGACCTACGAGCAGTACTTC | TRBJ2-7 | TRBV5-5 | once | NA
CASSSIAGGTQYF | TGTGCCAGCAGTTCGATAGCGGGAGGGACCCAGTACTTC | TRBJ2-5 | TRBV27 | NA | TRBD2
CASSLAFRTGGDKLFF | TGTGCCAGCAGCTTAGCGTTTCGGACAGGGGGTGACAAACTGTTTTTT | TRBJ1-4 | TRBV7-2 | NA | TRBD1
CASTPGPRAHEQYF | TGCGCCAGCACCCCCGGGCCCAGGGCTCACGAGCAGTACTTC | TRBJ2-7 | TRBV4-1 | NA | NA
CASSTPGRSPHNEQFF | TGTGCCAGCAGCACCCCCGGTCGTAGCCCCCACAATGAGCAGTTCTTC | TRBJ2-1 | TRBV7-2 | NA | NA
CASSPGTGEETQYF | TGTGCCAGCAGCCCTGGGACAGGGGAGGAGACCCAGTACTTC | TRBJ2-5 | TRBV13 | NA | TRBD1
CATTSGSPYNEQFF | TGTGCCACGACGAGCGGGAGCCCTTACAATGAGCAGTTCTTC | TRBJ2-1 | TRBV10-3 | NA | TRBD2
CASSVSGGNTEAFF | TGTGCCAGCAGCGTTTCTGGAGGGAACACTGAAGCTTTCTTT | TRBJ1-1 | TRBV9 | NA | NA
CASKPTGAPEAFF | TGCGCCAGCAAGCCTACTGGTGCCCCTGAAGCTTTCTTT | TRBJ1-1 | TRBV4-1 | NA | NA
CASSHDKGIYEQYF | TGTGCCAGCAGCCACGACAAGGGGATCTACGAGCAGTACTTC | TRBJ2-7 | TRBV6-5 | NA | NA
CASSPHASLLDEQFF | TGCGCCAGCAGCCCCCATGCTAGCCTCCTAGATGAGCAGTTCTTC | TRBJ2-1 | TRBV4-1 | NA | NA
CASSESTGLQGGLLGEQYF | TGCGCCAGCAGTGAGTCGACGGGGTTACAGGGGGGATTGCTCGGCGAGCAGTACTTC | TRBJ2-7 | TRBV10-2 | few | TRBD1
CASSPAVASTDTQYF | TGTGCCAGCTCACCGGCGGTGGCTAGCACAGATACGCAGTATTTT | TRBJ2-3 | TRBV18 | NA | NA
CASSPQPQGAGNTIYF | TGTGCCAGCAGTCCCCAGCCCCAGGGGGCAGGAAACACCATATATTTT | TRBJ1-3 | TRBV27 | NA | TRBD1
CASSLAGGLGNTIYF | TGTGCCAGCAGCTTAGCAGGGGGCTTGGGAAACACCATATATTTT | TRBJ1-3 | TRBV11-2 | once | TRBD1
CASSPRATGITGELFF | TGTGCCAGCAGCCCCCGGGCCACAGGGATCACCGGGGAGCTGTTTTTT | TRBJ2-2 | TRBV7-9 | NA | NA
CASSPTSGSYEQYF | TGTGCCAGCAGCCCCACTAGCGGTTCCTACGAGCAGTACTTC | TRBJ2-7 | TRBV11-2 | NA | TRBD2
CATHGTSGDQKYF | TGTGCCACCCATGGGACTAGCGGGGATCAGAAGTATTTT | TRBJ2-3 | TRBV10-3 | once | TRBD2
CAWSVIDRTNTEAFF | TGTGCCTGGAGTGTAATAGACAGAACGAACACTGAAGCTTTCTTT | TRBJ1-1 | TRBV30 | few | NA
CASSLSVTGELFF | TGTGCCAGCAGTTTGTCGGTCACCGGGGAGCTGTTTTTT | TRBJ2-2 | TRBV28 | NA | NA
CASSGDPGANEKLFF | TGTGCCAGCAGTGGGGATCCGGGAGCGAATGAAAAACTGTTTTTT | TRBJ1-4 | TRBV25-1 | NA | NA
CATASIRTGDNEQFF | TGTGCCACCGCCTCTATAAGGACTGGGGACAATGAGCAGTTCTTC | TRBJ2-1 | TRBV11-2 | few | NA
CASSPGARGYTF | TGTGCCAGCAGTCCAGGGGCAAGGGGCTACACCTTC | TRBJ1-2 | TRBV6-1 | NA | NA
CASSLDRGISGNTIYF | TGTGCCAGCAGCTTAGATCGGGGGATCTCGGGAAACACCATATATTTT | TRBJ1-3 | TRBV11-2 | NA | NA
CAWWGGAPTGELFF | TGTGCCTGGTGGGGGGGGGCGCCCACCGGGGAGCTGTTTTTT | TRBJ2-2 | TRBV30 | NA | NA
CASSWTHRDPIWTDTQYF | TGCGCCAGCAGCTGGACTCACAGGGACCCAATATGGACAGATACGCAGTATTTT | TRBJ2-3 | TRBV5-1 | NA | NA
CAIGWFGGRRGTSTDTQYF | TGTGCCATCGGTTGGTTCGGGGGGCGCCGGGGGACTAGCACAGATACGCAGTATTTT | TRBJ2-3 | TRBV10-3 | NA | NA
CAIRGRRGGQPQHF | TGCGCCATCCGGGGTAGGAGGGGGGGACAGCCCCAGCATTTT | TRBJ1-5 | TRBV10-1 | NA | NA
CASSLARGKTKETEAFF | TGTGCCAGCAGCTTAGCGAGGGGGAAGACGAAGGAGACTGAAGCTTTCTTT | TRBJ1-1 | TRBV7-8 | once | NA
CASSQLGEDTEAFF | TGCGCCAGCAGCCAACTAGGGGAGGACACTGAAGCTTTCTTT | TRBJ1-1 | TRBV4-1 | NA | NA
CASTFRLYNEQFF | TGTGCCAGCACTTTTAGACTCTACAATGAGCAGTTCTTC | TRBJ2-1 | TRBV28 | NA | NA
CASSLPGQLNTEAFF | TGTGCCAGCAGCCTCCCCGGACAACTTAACACTGAAGCTTTCTTT | TRBJ1-1 | TRBV28 | few | NA
CASSAGRDYYGYTF | TGTGCCAGCAGTGCAGGCCGGGACTACTATGGCTACACCTTC | TRBJ1-2 | TRBV2 | NA | NA
CASSLEGAQADTQYF | TGTGCCAGCAGCTTGGAAGGGGCGCAAGCAGATACGCAGTATTTT | TRBJ2-3 | TRBV5-6 | NA | NA
CASSMTGYVYEQYF | TGTGCCAGCAGTATGACAGGGTATGTCTACGAGCAGTACTTC | TRBJ2-7 | TRBV6-5 | NA | TRBD1
CASSPILAGGEQYF | TGCGCCAGCAGCCCGATACTAGCGGGAGGCGAGCAGTACTTC | TRBJ2-7 | TRBV4-1 | once | TRBD2
CASSHSGGAKNTQYF | TGTGCCAGCAGCCATAGCGGGGGGGCCAAAAATACGCAGTATTTT | TRBJ2-3 | TRBV9 | NA | TRBD2
CASKLAGGPGEQFF | TGTGCCAGTAAGCTAGCGGGAGGACCCGGAGAGCAGTTCTTC | TRBJ2-1 | TRBV28 | NA | TRBD2
CASSQDKNRVGAWDEKLFF | TGCGCCAGCAGCCAAGATAAGAACCGGGTTGGGGCTTGGGATGAAAAACTGTTTTTT | TRBJ1-4 | TRBV4-1 | NA | NA
CASSYARDPNEKLFF | TGTGCCAGCAGTTACGCCCGGGATCCTAATGAAAAACTGTTTTTT | TRBJ1-4 | TRBV6-6 | NA | NA
CASSPFTDTQYF | TGTGCCAGCAGCCCCTTCACAGATACGCAGTATTTT | TRBJ2-3 | TRBV7-9 | once | NA
CASSPWDRDTQYF | TGTGCCAGCAGCCCGTGGGACAGGGATACGCAGTATTTT | TRBJ2-3 | TRBV7-3 | once | TRBD1
CASSQSGYEGLNTEAFF | TGCGCCAGCAGCCAATCAGGTTATGAGGGCTTGAACACTGAAGCTTTCTTT | TRBJ1-1 | TRBV4-1 | NA | NA
CASTGSNQPQHF | TGTGCCAGTACTGGCAGCAATCAGCCCCAGCATTTT | TRBJ1-5 | TRBV19 | once | NA
CASSESLGTRGLFGEQFF | TGTGCCAGCAGTGAATCACTCGGGACTAGAGGGTTATTTGGTGAGCAGTTCTTC | TRBJ2-1 | TRBV6-1 | NA | TRBD2
CASRGGAGTNTGELFF | TGTGCCAGCAGGGGTGGGGCAGGGACAAACACCGGGGAGCTGTTTTTT | TRBJ2-2 | TRBV5-6 | NA | NA